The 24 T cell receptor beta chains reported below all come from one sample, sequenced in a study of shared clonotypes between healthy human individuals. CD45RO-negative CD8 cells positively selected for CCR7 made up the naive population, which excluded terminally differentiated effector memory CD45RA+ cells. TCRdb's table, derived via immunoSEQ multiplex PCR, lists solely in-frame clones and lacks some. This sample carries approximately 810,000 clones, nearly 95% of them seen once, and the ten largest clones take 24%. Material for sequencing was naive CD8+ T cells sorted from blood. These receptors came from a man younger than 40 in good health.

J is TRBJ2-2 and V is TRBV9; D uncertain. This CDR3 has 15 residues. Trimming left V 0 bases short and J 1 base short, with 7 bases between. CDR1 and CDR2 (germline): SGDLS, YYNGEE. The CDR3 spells CASSVGHQNTGELFF. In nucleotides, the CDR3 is TGTGCCAGCAGCGTAGGACATCAGAACACCGGGGAGCTGTTTTTT.

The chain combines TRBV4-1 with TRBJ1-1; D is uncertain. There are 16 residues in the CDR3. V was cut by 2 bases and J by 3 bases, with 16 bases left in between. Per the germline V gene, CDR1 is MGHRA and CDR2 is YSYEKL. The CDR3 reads CASSQQHDGGDTEAFF. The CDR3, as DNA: TGCGCCAGCAGCCAACAACACGACGGTGGGGACACTGAAGCTTTCTTT.

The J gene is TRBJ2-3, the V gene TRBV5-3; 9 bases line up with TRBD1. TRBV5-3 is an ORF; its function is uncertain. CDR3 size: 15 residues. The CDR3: CPRPGTGRRQDTQYF. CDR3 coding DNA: TGTCCCCGACCCGGGACAGGGAGAAGACAAGATACGCAGTATTTT.

CDR3: CASSLRYYSTGGNEQFF. The DNA for the CDR3 is TGTGCCAGCAGTTTACGCTATTACTCCACAGGGGGCAATGAGCAGTTCTTC. The chain couples TRBV28 to TRBJ2-1, with 8 positions matching TRBD1. Germline lookup yields CDR1 MDHEN and CDR2 SYDVKM. The CDR3 has 17 residues. V shed 2 bases and J 6 bases; nucleotides not matched to a gene: 12.

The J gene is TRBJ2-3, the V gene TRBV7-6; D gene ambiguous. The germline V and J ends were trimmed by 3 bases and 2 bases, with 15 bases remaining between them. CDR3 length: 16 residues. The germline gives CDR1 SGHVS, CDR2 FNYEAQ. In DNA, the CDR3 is TGTGCCAGCAGCTTTAGAGGCAGATCGGACACAGATACGCAGTATTTT. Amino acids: CASSFRGRSDTDTQYF.

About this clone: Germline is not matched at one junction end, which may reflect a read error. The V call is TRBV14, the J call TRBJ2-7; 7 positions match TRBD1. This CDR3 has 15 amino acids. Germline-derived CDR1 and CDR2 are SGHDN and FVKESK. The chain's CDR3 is CVSSLARQGLGEQYF. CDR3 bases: TGTGTCAGCAGCCTGGCCCGACAGGGTTTGGGCGAGCAGTACTTC.

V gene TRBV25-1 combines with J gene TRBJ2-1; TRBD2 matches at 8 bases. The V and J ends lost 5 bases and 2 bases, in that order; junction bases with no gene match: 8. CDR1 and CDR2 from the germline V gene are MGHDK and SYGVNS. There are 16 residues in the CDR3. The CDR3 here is CASSPPTSGAYNEQFF. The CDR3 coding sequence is TGTGCCAGCAGTCCCCCTACTAGCGGAGCCTACAATGAGCAGTTCTTC. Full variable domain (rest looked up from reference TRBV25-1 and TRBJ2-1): EADIYQTPRYLVIGTGKKITLECSQTMGHDKMYWYQQDPGMELHLIHYSYGVNSTEKGDLSSESTVSRIRTEHFPLTLESARPSHTSQYLCASSPPTSGAYNEQFFGPGTRLTVL.

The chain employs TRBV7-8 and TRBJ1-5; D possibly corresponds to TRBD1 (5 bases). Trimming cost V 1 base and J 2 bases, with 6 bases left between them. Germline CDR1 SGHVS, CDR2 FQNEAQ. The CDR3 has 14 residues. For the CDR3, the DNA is TGTGCCAGCAGCTTAGGGGGGGGCAATCAGCCCCAGCATTTT. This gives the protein CASSLGGGNQPQHF. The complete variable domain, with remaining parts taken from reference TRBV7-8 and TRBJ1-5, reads GAGVSQSPRYKVAKRGQDVALRCDPISGHVSLFWYQQALGQGPEFLTYFQNEAQLDKSGLPSDRFFAERPEGSVSTLKIQRTQQEDSAVYLCASSLGGGNQPQHFGDGTRLSIL.

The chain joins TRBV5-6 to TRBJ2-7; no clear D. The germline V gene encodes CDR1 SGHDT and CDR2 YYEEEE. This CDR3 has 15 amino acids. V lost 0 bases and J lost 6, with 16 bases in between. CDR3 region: CASSLGGGVIGEQYF. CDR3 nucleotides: TGTGCCAGCAGCTTGGGTGGTGGGGTAATTGGCGAGCAGTACTTC.

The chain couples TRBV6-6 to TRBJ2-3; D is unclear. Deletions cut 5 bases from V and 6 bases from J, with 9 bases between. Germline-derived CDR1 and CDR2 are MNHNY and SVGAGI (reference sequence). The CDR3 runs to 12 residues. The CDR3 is CASSEISDTQYF. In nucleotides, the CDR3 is TGTGCCAGCAGTGAGATCTCGGATACGCAGTATTTT.

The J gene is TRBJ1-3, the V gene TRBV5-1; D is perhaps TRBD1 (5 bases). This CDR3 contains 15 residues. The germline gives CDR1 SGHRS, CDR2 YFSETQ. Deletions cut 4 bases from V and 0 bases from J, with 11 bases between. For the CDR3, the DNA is TGCGCCAGCAGCGTAGACAGTAACTCTGGAAACACCATATATTTT. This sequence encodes CASSVDSNSGNTIYF.

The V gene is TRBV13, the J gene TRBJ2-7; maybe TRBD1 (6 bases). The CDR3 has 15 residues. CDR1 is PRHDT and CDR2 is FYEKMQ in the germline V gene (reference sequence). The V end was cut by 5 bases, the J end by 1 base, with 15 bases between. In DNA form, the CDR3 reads TGTGCCAGCAGCCAAATCCGGACAGTGTCCTACGAGCAGTACTTC. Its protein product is CASSQIRTVSYEQYF.

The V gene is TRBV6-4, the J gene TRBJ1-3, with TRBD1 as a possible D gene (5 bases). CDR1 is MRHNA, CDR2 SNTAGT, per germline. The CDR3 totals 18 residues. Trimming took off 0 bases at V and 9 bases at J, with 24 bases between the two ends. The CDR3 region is CASSDSNSRQYSQGTIYF. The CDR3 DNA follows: TGTGCCAGCAGTGACTCGAATTCCCGGCAGTATTCGCAGGGCACCATATATTTT.

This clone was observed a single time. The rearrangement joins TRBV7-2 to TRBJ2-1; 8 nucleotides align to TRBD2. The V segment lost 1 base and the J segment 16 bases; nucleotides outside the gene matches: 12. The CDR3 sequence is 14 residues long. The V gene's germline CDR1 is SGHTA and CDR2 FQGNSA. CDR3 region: CASSLGTGGPGDFF. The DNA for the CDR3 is TGTGCCAGCAGCTTAGGAACGGGAGGGCCTGGGGATTTCTTC.

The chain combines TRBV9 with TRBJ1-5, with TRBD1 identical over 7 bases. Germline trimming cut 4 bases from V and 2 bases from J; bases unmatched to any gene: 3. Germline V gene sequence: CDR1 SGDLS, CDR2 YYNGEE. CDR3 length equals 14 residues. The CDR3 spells CASSLGTGNQPQHF. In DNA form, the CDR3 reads TGTGCCAGCAGCCTAGGGACAGGCAATCAGCCCCAGCATTTT.

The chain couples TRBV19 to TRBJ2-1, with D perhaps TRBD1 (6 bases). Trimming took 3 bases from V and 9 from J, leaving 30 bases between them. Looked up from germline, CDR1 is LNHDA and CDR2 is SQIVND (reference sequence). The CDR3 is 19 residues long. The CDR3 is CASSMLQGRTSIWGVEQFF. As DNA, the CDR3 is TGTGCCAGTAGTATGCTACAGGGTAGGACGTCGATTTGGGGTGTTGAGCAGTTCTTC.

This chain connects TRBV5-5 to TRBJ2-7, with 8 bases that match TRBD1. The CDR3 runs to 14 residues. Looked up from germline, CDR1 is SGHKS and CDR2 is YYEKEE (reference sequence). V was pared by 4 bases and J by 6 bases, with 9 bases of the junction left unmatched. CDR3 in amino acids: CASSLIGQGVEQYF. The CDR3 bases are TGTGCCAGCAGCCTAATTGGACAGGGTGTCGAGCAGTACTTC. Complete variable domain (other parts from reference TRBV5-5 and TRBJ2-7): DAGVTQSPTHLIKTRGQQVTLRCSPISGHKSVSWYQQVLGQGPQFIFQYYEKEERGRGNFPDRFSARQFPNYSSELNVNALLLGDSALYLCASSLIGQGVEQYFGPGTRLTVT.

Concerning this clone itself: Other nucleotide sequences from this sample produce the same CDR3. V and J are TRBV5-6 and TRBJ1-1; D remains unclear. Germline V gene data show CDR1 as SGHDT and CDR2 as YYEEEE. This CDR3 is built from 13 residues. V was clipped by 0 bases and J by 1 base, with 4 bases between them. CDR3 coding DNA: TGTGCCAGCAGCTTGGCAGGGAACACTGAAGCTTTCTTT. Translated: CASSLAGNTEAFF.

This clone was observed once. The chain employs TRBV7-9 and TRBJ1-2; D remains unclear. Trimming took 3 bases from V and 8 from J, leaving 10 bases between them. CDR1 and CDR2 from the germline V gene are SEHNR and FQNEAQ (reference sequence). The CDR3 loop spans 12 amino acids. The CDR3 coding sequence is TGTGCCAGCAGCTTTTCCCTAGGGGGCTACACCTTC. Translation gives CASSFSLGGYTF.

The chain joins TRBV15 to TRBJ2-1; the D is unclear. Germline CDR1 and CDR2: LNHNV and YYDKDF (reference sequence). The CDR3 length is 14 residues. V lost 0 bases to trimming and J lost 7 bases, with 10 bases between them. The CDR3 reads CATSRDLSQNEQFF. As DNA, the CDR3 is TGTGCCACCAGCAGAGATCTTAGTCAGAATGAGCAGTTCTTC.

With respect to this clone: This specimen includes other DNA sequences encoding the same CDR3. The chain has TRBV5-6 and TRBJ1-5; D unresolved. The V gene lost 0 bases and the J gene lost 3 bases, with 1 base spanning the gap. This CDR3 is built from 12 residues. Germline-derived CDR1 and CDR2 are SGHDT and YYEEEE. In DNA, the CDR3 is TGTGCCAGCAGCTTGGACAATCAGCCCCAGCATTTT. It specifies CASSLDNQPQHF.

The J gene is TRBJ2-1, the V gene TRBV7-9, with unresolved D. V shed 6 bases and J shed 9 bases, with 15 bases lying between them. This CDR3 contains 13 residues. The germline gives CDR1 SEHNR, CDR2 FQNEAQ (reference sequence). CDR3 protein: CASRREPAAEQFF. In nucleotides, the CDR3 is TGTGCCAGCAGACGTGAGCCTGCTGCTGAGCAGTTCTTC.

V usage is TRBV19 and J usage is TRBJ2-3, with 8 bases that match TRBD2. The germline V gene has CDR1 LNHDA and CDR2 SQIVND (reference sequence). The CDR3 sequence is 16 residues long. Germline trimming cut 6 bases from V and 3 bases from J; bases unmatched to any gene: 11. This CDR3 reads CASRRMSGSLTDTQYF. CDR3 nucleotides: TGTGCCAGTAGGCGGATGAGCGGGAGCCTAACAGATACGCAGTATTTT.

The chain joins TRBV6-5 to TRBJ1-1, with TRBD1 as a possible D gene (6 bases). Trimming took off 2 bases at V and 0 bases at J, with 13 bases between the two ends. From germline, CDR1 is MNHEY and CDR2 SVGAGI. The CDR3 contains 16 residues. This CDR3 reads CASSYSRDTMNTEAFF. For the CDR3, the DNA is TGTGCCAGCAGTTACAGTCGGGACACTATGAACACTGAAGCTTTCTTT.